This T cell receptor beta chain was profiled in a study of blood T cell repertoires in COVID-19. Study-level background: T cells, B-cell-depleted T cells, or PBMCs supplied cDNA or gDNA.

Participant ages covered about 18 to 89 years across about 25 US areas. Cohort allocation depended upon clinical history that participants reported. The V end was cut by 0 bases, the J end by 7 bases, with 15 bases between. CDR1 and CDR2 (germline): LGHNA, YSLEER. This CDR3 has 15 residues. As handled by the study authors: It was from reference gene primer amplification that nucleated cell counts were estimated. The data were produced by immunoSEQ multiplex PCR, yet TCRdb's version contains in-frame clones alone and is incomplete. V and J calls and clone size follow that table, whereas D and trimming were derived from the DNA. The repertoire includes roughly 370,000 clones, around 87% of them detected once, and roughly a tenth sits in the top ten.

V gene TRBV4-3 combines with J gene TRBJ1-2, with TRBD1 as a possible D gene (5 bases). Sequencing was done on a sample of PBMCs or T cells enriched from blood (not recorded which). This TCR derives from a woman aged 45 to 65 who had recovered from COVID-19. CDR3 region: CASSQDSAGLFGYTF. In nucleotides, the CDR3 is TGCGCCAGCAGCCAAGATTCGGCAGGGCTATTTGGCTACACCTTC.